This record looks at one TCR beta chain sequence and its context. Its antigen specificity is not known. Preparation of the library involved the immunoSEQ multiplex PCR assay. For the multiplex PCR, a mixture combining 60 forward primers for TCR Vbeta segments and 13 reverse primers for TCR Jbeta segments was used. The CDR3 region of rearranged TCR beta genes was amplified from genomic DNA by a multiplex PCR assay. The amplified TCR beta libraries were sequenced on the Illumina HiSeq System as 87-base-pair reads. On the study's bioinformatics: Across the roughly 700 repertoires, a later analysis counted tens of millions of unique TCR beta chains, 8.5 million to 12 million of which were shared by at least two donors. Raw reads were error-corrected and collapsed into unique sequences with a nearest-neighbor algorithm that merged closely related sequences to remove PCR and sequencing errors. Alignment of CDR3 sequences to IMGT reference sequences was used to assign V, D and J gene segments. Each retained sequence needed at least a six-nucleotide match to both a V gene segment and a J gene segment. A rearrangement was called productive if the CDR3 had no stop codons and remained in frame with V and J, and every other rearrangement was called non-productive. Following IMGT convention, CDR3 was defined as the stretch from the second conserved V-encoded cysteine up to the conserved J-encoded phenylalanine. In an earlier analysis of around 540 of the donors, sequences lacking an unambiguous match to a single V gene segment were excluded. In an earlier analysis of 587 of the donors, a V segment was called functional when productive rearrangements were above 56.7%, and segregating when the standard deviation between donors exceeded 5%. A statistical classification framework was built to diagnose cytomegalovirus status from the catalog of TCR beta chain sequences. V and J gene assignment, in a later analysis, came from comparing TCR nucleotide sequences with IMGT/GENE-DB human TR gene sequences. In a later analysis, CDR3 sequences and most-parsimonious VDJ recombination scenarios were assigned using the TCRdist pipeline. In a later analysis, each TCR beta chain was defined by its CDR3 amino acid sequence together with its V-gene family, and reads without a unique V-gene family were excluded. To address suspected cross-contamination and a sequencing artifact, a later analysis removed around 600 highly shared, low-generation-probability nucleotide sequences. In a later analysis, a clonal expansion index for each public chain was calculated from normalized within-repertoire ranks of inferred template counts. In a later analysis, generation probabilities were computed using a VDJ recombination model fitted to out-of-frame rearrangements, and the results were checked against IGoR. In a later analysis, hypergeometric tests were used to score TCR-TCR, TCR-HLA and TCR-CMV co-occurrence, with a repertoire-size bias correction applied to TCR pairs. A later analysis estimated false discovery rates by permuting HLA or CMV assignments 20 times. In a later analysis, co-occurring TCRs were grouped using DBSCAN, and TCRdist sequence similarity was added for clustering within HLA-allele-positive subsets. Repertoires with fewer than 30,000 or more than 120,000 public chains were left out of co-occurrence clustering, as were about 5 repertoires with anomalous nucleotide sharing. The immuneACCESS repertoire file appears here via TCRdb, limited to in-frame rearrangements. These files lack a portion of the clones; in checked studies, under half of the deficit traces to unresolved V genes, and the cause of the others is not known. V and J calls and clone size follow that table, whereas D and trimming were derived from the DNA. This sample's table contains over 45,000 clones. In total, the top ten clones hold approximately 2.1% of the sample.

There are 15 amino acids in the CDR3, from cysteine to phenylalanine inclusive. Kept here is only the CDR3 DNA, which spans 45 bases and is read in frame from base 1. V was cut back by 0 bases and J by 2 bases, leaving a gap of 9 bases between them. The germline V gene gives CDR1 as SGHRS and CDR2 as YFSETQ. The cohort consisted of hundreds of healthy bone marrow donors. At the time of sampling, every cohort member was nominally healthy, though immune exposures that went unrecorded were likely present. The donor was CMV seronegative and was included in the group of a few hundred seronegative cohort members. Every donor gave a peripheral blood sample, and the peripheral blood mononuclear cells from that sample were used for TCR beta sequencing. The Qiagen DNeasy Blood Extraction Kit was used to extract genomic DNA from the blood cell samples. This entry comes from a study of cytomegalovirus exposure and HLA in healthy donors (dated by TCRdb to the late 2010s). With respect to the entire study: In an earlier analysis of fewer than 750 of the donors, approximately 300 Gb of sequence data and 100 million or so unique TCR beta sequences from some 170 million T cells were reported. To decide whether each TCR beta V gene segment behaved as functional or pseudogenic, an earlier analysis of some 600 of the donors relied on high-throughput TCR beta sequencing. All discovery cohort repertoires had been generated using a single sequencing platform. A separate validation cohort of 100 to 150 different subjects was used in addition to the roughly 670-subject first cohort. Alongside the repertoire data, information on donor age, sex, ethnicity and CMV serostatus was compiled. A later genetic analysis took genome-wide SNP genotypes for about three fifths of the 666 donors and used that subset as a discovery cohort. The study aimed to test whether signatures of past pathogen exposure could be identified by cataloging public T cell receptors. Rather than drawing on any new phenotypic data, the later analysis identified candidate immune exposures from TCR beta sequences and the way those sequences occurred across donors. Both class I and class II loci were covered by HLA typing, at four-digit resolution. The number of donors typed differed by locus, with 629-630 for A, B, C, DRB1 and DQB1, roughly 520 for DQA1, nearly 610 for DPA1, and under 490 for DPB1. To predict cytomegalovirus infection status, the study brought together high-throughput TCR immunosequencing, statistical association of individual TCRs with disease status, and machine learning. To study patterns of TCR occurrence, a later analysis re-analyzed previously published TCR beta repertoires from several hundred donors and added high-resolution HLA genotyping. Using immunosequencing, the study profiled T cell repertoires from about 620 subjects and related those repertoires to cytomegalovirus serostatus. Among the roughly 380 genotyped donors, approximately 82% belonged to the genetic ancestry cluster associated with self-reported Caucasian donors. Approximately 310 gigabases of sequencing data and approximately 84 million unique TCR sequences were included in an early release covering around 600 HLA-typed donors. Across some 400 genotyped donors of the cohort, an average of about 240,000 unique TCR beta nucleotide sequences per donor were sequenced, and approximately 17% of those sequences were non-productive. Four to six DR-DQ haplotypes were handled as single units for association and clustering because linkage in the cohort was strong. The paper's findings and limits, for the study overall: According to a later genetic analysis, donors in an Asian-associated ancestry cluster had fewer N-insertions in productive TCRs than the approximately 630-donor mean. CMV serostatus was the only immune exposure information available for the cohort. Linkage disequilibrium might explain the correlated functional status among segregating V segments, but an unknown experimental factor could not be ruled out. In a later analysis, several top co-occurrence clusters were reported to appear linked to parvovirus B19, influenza, CMV and Epstein-Barr virus. In a later genetic analysis, a missense DCLRE1C variant was associated with V-gene and J-gene trimming of TCR beta chains, and the association was replicated in an independent cohort. The 87-base-pair reads could not distinguish some IMGT-functional V segments, including TRBV6-2 and TRBV6-3, so those segments were excluded. Sequencing depth was assumed to be roughly uniform across donors in the presence/absence analyses, though that assumption may not hold. The cohort was sequenced for TCR beta chains only, and without alpha or paired-chain data the features that could be detected were limited. Across donors, most TCR sequences were observed very rarely, whereas some public TCRs were present in many individuals. In vitro tests confirmed that a few of the cytomegalovirus-associated TCR beta chains recognize cytomegalovirus antigens. In a later analysis, around 17,000 TCR beta sequences were associated with specific HLA alleles at a false discovery rate of 0.05. The classifier was reported to diagnose cytomegalovirus status with high specificity and sensitivity in both the original cohort and the validation cohort. The earlier analysis of approximately 560 of the donors excluded approximately 17 rarely observed V segments, including chromosome 9 orphons, because counts were too low. Strong co-occurrence of HLA alleles, especially DR and DQ, made assigning TCR associations to individual alleles difficult. Because HLA typing was unavailable for some donors at each locus, only the typed subset was used in association tests. According to a later analysis, most CMV-associated TCR beta chains appeared to be HLA-restricted, and the HLA associations seemed to be driven largely by CMV exposure. The study listed approximately 160 TCR beta chains as associated with cytomegalovirus. The sequencing pipeline was judged likely to have produced a cluster of highly shared sequence variants as a technical artifact. An earlier analysis of 450 to 750 of the donors showed that most TCR beta V segments appeared in productive rearrangements either about 87% or about 30% of the time, which broadly matched IMGT annotations. A further reported finding was that TCR beta sequences accurately predicted the HLA-A and HLA-B alleles for most subjects in the first cohort. A later analysis found that HLA-associated TCR beta chains were more clonally expanded and had lower generation probabilities than equally common non-associated chains. According to a later analysis, TCR association rates differed among HLA loci, with DRB1 alleles showing the most associated TCRs and HLA-C alleles showing the fewest. According to the authors, the approach could potentially be generalized to other disease states and immunological phenotypes.

The rearrangement joined TRBV5-1 to TRBJ1-5; a confident D gene designation cannot be given. Sequencing used PBMCs. This clonotype was obtained from a woman aged 18-29 years in good health and CMV-seronegative. The nucleotide sequence is given as TGCGCCAGCAGCTTGGCCGGGGAGGGCAATCAGCCCCAGCATTTT. This encodes CASSLAGEGNQPQHF.